A selection of T cell receptor beta chains follows, all from one sample in a study of shared clonotypes between healthy human individuals. Libraries were prepared by immunoSEQ multiplex PCR; TCRdb keeps only in-frame clonotypes and omits some of them. The sample lists 2 million to 2.5 million clones; 92% were seen once. Sequencing was performed on naive CD4+ T cells from PBMCs. These receptors all stem from a man between 18 and 35 years old in good health. Some clones in this sample may be carry-over from other donors' samples. Both conserved end residues are part of each CDR3. Fields, in order: clone size, V gene, J gene, D gene, CDR3 DNA, CDR3 protein. D genes are given only for firm matches. Clone size is not always given. Where it is, it says once, few, many or a class for expanded clones.

abundance: NA; v_gene: TRBV6-1; j_gene: TRBJ2-1; d_gene: NA; CDR3nt: TGTGCCAGCAGTGTTGGAGGGGGCTCCTTACTAAGCTCCTACAATGAGCAGTTCTTC; CDR3aa: CASSVGGGSLLSSYNEQFF
abundance: NA; v_gene: TRBV27; j_gene: TRBJ2-3; d_gene: NA; CDR3nt: TGTGCCAGCAGTTCTCAGAAGGGCACAGATACGCAGTATTTT; CDR3aa: CASSSQKGTDTQYF
abundance: NA; v_gene: TRBV5-6; j_gene: TRBJ2-7; d_gene: NA; CDR3nt: TGTGCCAGCAGCAGGGGACCGGACTCCTACGAGCAGTACTTC; CDR3aa: CASSRGPDSYEQYF
abundance: NA; v_gene: TRBV28; j_gene: TRBJ1-2; d_gene: NA; CDR3nt: TGTGCCAGCAGTAGAGGTGGGAGCTATGGCTACACCTTC; CDR3aa: CASSRGGSYGYTF
abundance: NA; v_gene: TRBV27; j_gene: TRBJ2-1; d_gene: NA; CDR3nt: TGTGCCAGCAGTTTATATACGGGAGAGGGGTTCAATGAGCAGTTCTTC; CDR3aa: CASSLYTGEGFNEQFF
abundance: NA; v_gene: TRBV28; j_gene: TRBJ2-7; d_gene: TRBD1; CDR3nt: TGTGCCAGCAAACGGACAGGGGCCTACGAGCAGTACTTC; CDR3aa: CASKRTGAYEQYF
abundance: NA; v_gene: TRBV14; j_gene: TRBJ1-2; d_gene: TRBD1; CDR3nt: TGTGCCAGCAGCCCAGATCGGACAGGGGAGGACTATGGCTACACCTTC; CDR3aa: CASSPDRTGEDYGYTF
abundance: NA; v_gene: TRBV18; j_gene: TRBJ2-1; d_gene: NA; CDR3nt: TGTGCCAGCTCACCATCTAGCTCCTACAATGAGCAGTTCTTC; CDR3aa: CASSPSSSYNEQFF
abundance: NA; v_gene: TRBV18; j_gene: TRBJ2-5; d_gene: NA; CDR3nt: TGTGCCAGCTCACCACTTGCTAGCACACACAGGGAGACCCAGTACTTC; CDR3aa: CASSPLASTHRETQYF
abundance: NA; v_gene: TRBV4-1; j_gene: TRBJ2-3; d_gene: TRBD1; CDR3nt: TGCGCCAGCAGCCCCGGACAGGGAACGGATACGCAGTATTTT; CDR3aa: CASSPGQGTDTQYF
abundance: NA; v_gene: TRBV11-2; j_gene: TRBJ1-4; d_gene: NA; CDR3nt: TGTGCCAGCAGTACAGGGTCTTATGAAAAACTGTTTTTT; CDR3aa: CASSTGSYEKLFF
abundance: NA; v_gene: TRBV7-8; j_gene: TRBJ2-3; d_gene: NA; CDR3nt: TGTGCCAGCGGACCCCGGGACTCTTCAGATACGCAGTATTTT; CDR3aa: CASGPRDSSDTQYF
abundance: NA; v_gene: TRBV7-9; j_gene: TRBJ2-3; d_gene: TRBD1; CDR3nt: TGTGCCAGCAGATTCACCGGGACAGGGACAGATACGCAGTATTTT; CDR3aa: CASRFTGTGTDTQYF
abundance: NA; v_gene: TRBV7-2; j_gene: TRBJ2-3; d_gene: NA; CDR3nt: TGTGCCAGCAGCCCTGACTCCTATACGCAGTATTTT; CDR3aa: CASSPDSYTQYF
abundance: NA; v_gene: TRBV6-1; j_gene: TRBJ1-2; d_gene: TRBD1; CDR3nt: TGTGCCAGCAGTGAATTCATAATCGGGACAGGGGGCGATGGCTACACCTTC; CDR3aa: CASSEFIIGTGGDGYTF
abundance: NA; v_gene: TRBV28; j_gene: TRBJ1-5; d_gene: NA; CDR3nt: TGTGCCAGCAGTTTTGACAGGACCCAATCTTCGGCCCAGCATTTT; CDR3aa: CASSFDRTQSSAQHF
abundance: NA; v_gene: TRBV6-5; j_gene: TRBJ1-2; d_gene: TRBD1; CDR3nt: TGTGCCAGCAGGCGGACAGGTTATGGCTACACCTTC; CDR3aa: CASRRTGYGYTF
abundance: once; v_gene: TRBV5-1; j_gene: TRBJ2-7; d_gene: NA; CDR3nt: TGCGCCAGCAGCCCTGACAGGAGTGAGCAGTACTTC; CDR3aa: CASSPDRSEQYF
abundance: few; v_gene: TRBV28; j_gene: TRBJ1-4; d_gene: NA; CDR3nt: TGTGCCAGCAGCCGTCTCGATGAAAAACTGTTTTTT; CDR3aa: CASSRLDEKLFF
abundance: NA; v_gene: TRBV21-1; j_gene: TRBJ2-7; d_gene: NA; CDR3nt: TGTGCCAGCAGCAAAGCGCCGTTGAGATTCGACTACGAGCAGTACTTC; CDR3aa: CASSKAPLRFDYEQYF
abundance: NA; v_gene: TRBV14; j_gene: TRBJ2-7; d_gene: NA; CDR3nt: TGTGCCAGCAGCCAAGGAGTCGGACCGGGGCGCGAGCAGTACTTC; CDR3aa: CASSQGVGPGREQYF
abundance: NA; v_gene: TRBV15; j_gene: TRBJ2-1; d_gene: NA; CDR3nt: TGTGCCACCGCTAATGAGCAGTTCTTC; CDR3aa: CATANEQFF
abundance: NA; v_gene: TRBV7-2; j_gene: TRBJ2-3; d_gene: NA; CDR3nt: TGTGCCAGCAGCTTTTTCAGCCAAGTGGGCACAGATACGCAGTATTTT; CDR3aa: CASSFFSQVGTDTQYF
abundance: NA; v_gene: TRBV4-2; j_gene: TRBJ2-7; d_gene: NA; CDR3nt: TGTGCCAGCAGCCAACTGGGGTCCTCCTACGAGCAGTACTTC; CDR3aa: CASSQLGSSYEQYF
abundance: NA; v_gene: TRBV5-1; j_gene: TRBJ2-1; d_gene: NA; CDR3nt: TGCGCCAGCTCAAGGGGCTTCCAGCATGAGCAGTTCTTC; CDR3aa: CASSRGFQHEQFF
abundance: NA; v_gene: TRBV10-3; j_gene: TRBJ2-7; d_gene: NA; CDR3nt: TGTGCCATCAGTGATTGGCTTCAGGCGCCCTCCTACGAGCAGTACTTC; CDR3aa: CAISDWLQAPSYEQYF
abundance: once; v_gene: TRBV6-5; j_gene: TRBJ2-1; d_gene: NA; CDR3nt: TGTGCCAGCAGTTACTCCGAACGTTTGGGCAATGAGCAGTTCTTC; CDR3aa: CASSYSERLGNEQFF
abundance: NA; v_gene: TRBV19; j_gene: TRBJ1-5; d_gene: NA; CDR3nt: TGTGCCAGTGGAGGTAGGCAGGGAGAGGATCAGCCCCAGCATTTT; CDR3aa: CASGGRQGEDQPQHF
abundance: NA; v_gene: TRBV12-5; j_gene: TRBJ2-2; d_gene: TRBD2; CDR3nt: TGTGCTAGTGGTTTGGGAGGACTAGTCGGTTCCACCGGGGAGCTGTTTTTT; CDR3aa: CASGLGGLVGSTGELFF
abundance: once; v_gene: TRBV6-5; j_gene: TRBJ2-7; d_gene: NA; CDR3nt: TGTGCCAGCAGCTGGAGCAGCTCCTACGAGCAGTACTTC; CDR3aa: CASSWSSSYEQYF
abundance: NA; v_gene: TRBV5-8; j_gene: TRBJ2-1; d_gene: TRBD2; CDR3nt: TGTGCCACCGGCGGGACTAGCGGCAATGAGCAGTTCTTC; CDR3aa: CATGGTSGNEQFF
abundance: NA; v_gene: TRBV11-2; j_gene: TRBJ2-4; d_gene: TRBD1; CDR3nt: TGTGCCAGCAGCCGACAGGGGGTGGCCAAAAACATTCAGTACTTC; CDR3aa: CASSRQGVAKNIQYF
abundance: NA; v_gene: TRBV30; j_gene: TRBJ1-1; d_gene: TRBD1; CDR3nt: TGTGCCTGGGGGACAGGGATGAACACTGAAGCTTTCTTT; CDR3aa: CAWGTGMNTEAFF
abundance: NA; v_gene: TRBV7-3; j_gene: TRBJ1-1; d_gene: NA; CDR3nt: TGTGCCAGCAGCTTAATATCTGGGGACACTGAAGCTTTCTTT; CDR3aa: CASSLISGDTEAFF
abundance: NA; v_gene: TRBV28; j_gene: TRBJ1-5; d_gene: TRBD1; CDR3nt: TGTGCCAGCAGAAAAAGACAGGGACTTCAGCCCCAGCATTTT; CDR3aa: CASRKRQGLQPQHF
abundance: NA; v_gene: TRBV7-3; j_gene: TRBJ2-5; d_gene: NA; CDR3nt: TGTGCCAGCAGCTCCAAGGTTGGGCCCCTGGGGGAGACCCAGTACTTC; CDR3aa: CASSSKVGPLGETQYF
abundance: once; v_gene: TRBV30; j_gene: TRBJ2-7; d_gene: TRBD2; CDR3nt: TGTGCCTGGAGAGCGGGGGCCAGGACTCTCTACGAGCAGTACTTC; CDR3aa: CAWRAGARTLYEQYF
abundance: NA; v_gene: TRBV15; j_gene: TRBJ2-5; d_gene: NA; CDR3nt: TGTGCCACCAGCCATACGAGGGAGCAAGAGACCCAGTACTTC; CDR3aa: CATSHTREQETQYF
abundance: NA; v_gene: TRBV7-6; j_gene: TRBJ2-7; d_gene: NA; CDR3nt: TGTGCCAGCAGCCCCCCGGGGTCCTACGAGCAGTACTTC; CDR3aa: CASSPPGSYEQYF
abundance: NA; v_gene: TRBV7-2; j_gene: TRBJ2-5; d_gene: NA; CDR3nt: TGTGCCAGCAGCTATGGGGCGGCGGAGACCCAGTACTTC; CDR3aa: CASSYGAAETQYF
abundance: NA; v_gene: TRBV6-5; j_gene: TRBJ1-2; d_gene: NA; CDR3nt: TGTGCCAGCAGTTACAGGGACACCAACTATGGCTACACCTTC; CDR3aa: CASSYRDTNYGYTF
abundance: NA; v_gene: TRBV28; j_gene: TRBJ2-7; d_gene: NA; CDR3nt: TGTGCCAGCTCCACTCTGGGTTACGAGCAGTACTTC; CDR3aa: CASSTLGYEQYF
abundance: once; v_gene: TRBV5-1; j_gene: TRBJ2-2; d_gene: NA; CDR3nt: TGCGCCAGCAGCTTGAAAGGTACAACGAACACCGGGGAGCTGTTTTTT; CDR3aa: CASSLKGTTNTGELFF
abundance: NA; v_gene: TRBV28; j_gene: TRBJ2-3; d_gene: NA; CDR3nt: TGTGCCAGCAGCTCCTCAGGGGACACAGATACGCAGTATTTT; CDR3aa: CASSSSGDTDTQYF
abundance: NA; v_gene: TRBV6-6; j_gene: TRBJ2-5; d_gene: NA; CDR3nt: TGTGCCAGCAAACGGGGGGAGACCCAGTACTTC; CDR3aa: CASKRGETQYF
abundance: once; v_gene: TRBV30; j_gene: TRBJ1-5; d_gene: NA; CDR3nt: TGTGCCTGGAGTGGGACTTTTAGCAATCAGCCCCAGCATTTT; CDR3aa: CAWSGTFSNQPQHF
abundance: NA; v_gene: TRBV9; j_gene: TRBJ2-1; d_gene: NA; CDR3nt: TGTGCCAGCAGCGCTTTTAGCGCGAGCTCCTACAATGAGCAGTTCTTC; CDR3aa: CASSAFSASSYNEQFF